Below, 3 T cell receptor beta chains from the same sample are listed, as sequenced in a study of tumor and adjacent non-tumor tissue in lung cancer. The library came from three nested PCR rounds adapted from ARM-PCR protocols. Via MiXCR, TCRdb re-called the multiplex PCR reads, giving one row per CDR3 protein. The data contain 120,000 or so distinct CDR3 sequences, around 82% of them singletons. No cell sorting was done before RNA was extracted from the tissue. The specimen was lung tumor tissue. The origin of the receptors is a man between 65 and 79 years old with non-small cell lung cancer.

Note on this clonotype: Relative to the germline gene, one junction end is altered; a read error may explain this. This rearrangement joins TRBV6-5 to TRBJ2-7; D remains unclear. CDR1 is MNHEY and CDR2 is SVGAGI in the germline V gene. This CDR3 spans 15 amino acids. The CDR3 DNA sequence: TGTGCCAGCAGTAATTCCGGGCCTCCGGGCTACGAACAGTATTTC. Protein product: CASSNSGPPGYEQYF.

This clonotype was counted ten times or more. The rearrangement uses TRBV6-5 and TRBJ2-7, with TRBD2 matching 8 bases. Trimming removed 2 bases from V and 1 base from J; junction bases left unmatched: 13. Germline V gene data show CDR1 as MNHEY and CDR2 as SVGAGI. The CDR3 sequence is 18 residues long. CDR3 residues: CASSYQPSGSTGSYEQYF. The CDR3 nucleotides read TGTGCCAGCAGTTACCAACCAAGCGGGAGTACCGGGTCCTACGAGCAGTACTTC.

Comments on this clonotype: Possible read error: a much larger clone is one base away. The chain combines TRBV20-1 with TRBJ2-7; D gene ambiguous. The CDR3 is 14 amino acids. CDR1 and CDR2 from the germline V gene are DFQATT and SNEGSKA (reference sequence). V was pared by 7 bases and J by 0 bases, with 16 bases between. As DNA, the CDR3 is TGCAGTGAGAGACGGAGATTGGGCTCCTACGAGCAGTACTTC. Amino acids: CSERRRLGSYEQYF.